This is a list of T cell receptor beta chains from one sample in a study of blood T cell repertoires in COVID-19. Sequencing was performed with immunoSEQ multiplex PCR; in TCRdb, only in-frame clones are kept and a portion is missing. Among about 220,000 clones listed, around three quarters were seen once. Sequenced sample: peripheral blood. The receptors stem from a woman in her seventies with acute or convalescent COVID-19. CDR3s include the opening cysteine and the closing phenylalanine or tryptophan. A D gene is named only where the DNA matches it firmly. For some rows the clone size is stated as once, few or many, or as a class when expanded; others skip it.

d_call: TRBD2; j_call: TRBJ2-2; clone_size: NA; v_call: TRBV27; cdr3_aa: CASSSGTSLGTGELFF; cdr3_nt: TGTGCCAGCAGTTCCGGGACTAGCTTAGGGACCGGGGAGCTGTTTTTT
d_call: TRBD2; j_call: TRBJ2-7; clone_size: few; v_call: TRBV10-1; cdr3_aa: CASSESREGSYEQYF; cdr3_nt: TGCGCCAGCAGTGAGTCCAGGGAGGGGTCCTACGAGCAGTACTTC
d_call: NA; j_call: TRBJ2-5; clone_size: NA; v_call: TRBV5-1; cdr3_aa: CASSFNPGETQYF; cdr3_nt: TGCGCCAGCAGCTTTAATCCGGGAGAGACCCAGTACTTC
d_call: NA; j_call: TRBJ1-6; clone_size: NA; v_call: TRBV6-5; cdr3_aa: CAGGARVGSPLHF; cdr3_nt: TGTGCCGGAGGGGCCAGGGTAGGTTCACCCCTCCACTTT
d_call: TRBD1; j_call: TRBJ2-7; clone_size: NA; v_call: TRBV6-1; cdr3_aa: CASSEQGVAGEQYF; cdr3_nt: TGTGCCAGCAGTGAACAGGGGGTAGCAGGCGAGCAGTACTTC
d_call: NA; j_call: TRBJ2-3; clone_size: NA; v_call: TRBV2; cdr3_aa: CASSDNRGDTQYF; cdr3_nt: TGTGCCAGCAGTGATAATCGGGGGGATACGCAGTATTTT
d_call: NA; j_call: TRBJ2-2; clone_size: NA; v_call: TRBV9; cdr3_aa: CASSPTFVVGGNTGELFF; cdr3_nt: TGTGCCAGCAGCCCTACATTCGTGGTAGGAGGGAACACCGGGGAGCTGTTTTTT
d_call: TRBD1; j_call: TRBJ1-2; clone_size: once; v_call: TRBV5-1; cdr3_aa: CASSLGATGYGYTF; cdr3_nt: TGCGCCAGCAGCTTGGGGGCGACAGGGTATGGCTACACCTTC
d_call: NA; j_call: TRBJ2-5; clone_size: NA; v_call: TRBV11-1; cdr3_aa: CASSLAGGYRQGGGETQYF; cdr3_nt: TGTGCCAGCAGCTTAGCGGGCGGCTATCGGCAGGGGGGTGGAGAGACCCAGTACTTC
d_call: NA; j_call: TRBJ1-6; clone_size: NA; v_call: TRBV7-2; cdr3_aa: CASSLNPRGAGGSPLHF; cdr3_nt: TGTGCCAGCAGCTTAAACCCAAGGGGCGCGGGGGGTTCACCCCTCCACTTT
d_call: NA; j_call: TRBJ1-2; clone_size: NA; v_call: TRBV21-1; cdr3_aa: CASSKGTGANYGYTF; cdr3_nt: TGTGCCAGCAGCAAAGGGACAGGGGCTAACTATGGCTACACCTTC
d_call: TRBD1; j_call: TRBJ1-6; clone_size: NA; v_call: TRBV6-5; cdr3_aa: CASTPGQGYSPLHF; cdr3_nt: TGTGCCAGCACTCCGGGACAGGGTTACTCACCCCTCCACTTT
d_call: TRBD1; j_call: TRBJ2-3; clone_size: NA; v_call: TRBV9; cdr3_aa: CASSSTGTGFTDTQYF; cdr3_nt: TGTGCCAGCAGCTCCACCGGGACAGGATTCACAGATACGCAGTATTTT
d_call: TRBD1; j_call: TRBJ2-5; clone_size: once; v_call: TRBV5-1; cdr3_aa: CASSIPTGTETQYF; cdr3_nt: TGCGCCAGCAGCATACCGACAGGGACGGAGACCCAGTACTTC
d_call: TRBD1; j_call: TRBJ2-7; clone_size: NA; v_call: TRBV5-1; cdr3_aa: CASRPGTGYEQYF; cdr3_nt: TGCGCCAGCAGACCCGGGACAGGCTACGAGCAGTACTTC
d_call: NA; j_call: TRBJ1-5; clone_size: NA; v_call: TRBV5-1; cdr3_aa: CASSLEGNNQPQHF; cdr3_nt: TGCGCCAGCAGCTTGGAGGGGAATAATCAGCCCCAGCATTTT
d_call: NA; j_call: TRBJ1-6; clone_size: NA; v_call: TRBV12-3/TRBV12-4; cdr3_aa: CASSLKAGAPLHF; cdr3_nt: TGTGCCAGCAGTTTAAAGGCAGGGGCACCCCTCCACTTT
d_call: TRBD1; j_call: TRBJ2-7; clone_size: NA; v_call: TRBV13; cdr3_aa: CASSLEAGGFSYEQYF; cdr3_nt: TGTGCCAGCAGCTTAGAGGCAGGGGGCTTTTCCTACGAGCAGTACTTC
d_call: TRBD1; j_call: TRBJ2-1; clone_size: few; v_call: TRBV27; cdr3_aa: CASSFSDRVVNEQFF; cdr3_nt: TGTGCCAGCAGTTTCTCGGACAGGGTCGTTAATGAGCAGTTCTTC
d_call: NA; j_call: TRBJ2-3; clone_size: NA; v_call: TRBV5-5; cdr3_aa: CASSLEAGWSTDTQYF; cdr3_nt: TGTGCCAGCAGCTTGGAGGCAGGGTGGAGCACAGATACGCAGTATTTT
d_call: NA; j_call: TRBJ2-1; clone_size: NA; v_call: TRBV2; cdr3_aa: CASSEISGQEQFF; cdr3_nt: TGTGCCAGCAGTGAAATTAGCGGTCAGGAGCAGTTCTTC
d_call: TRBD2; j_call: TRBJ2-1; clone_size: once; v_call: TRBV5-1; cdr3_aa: CASSLASGGGNEQFF; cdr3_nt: TGCGCCAGCAGCTTGGCTAGCGGGGGTGGCAATGAGCAGTTCTTC
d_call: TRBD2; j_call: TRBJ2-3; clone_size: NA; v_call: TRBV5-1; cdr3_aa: CASSSSGGITDTQYF; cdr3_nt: TGCGCCAGCAGCTCGAGCGGGGGAATCACAGATACGCAGTATTTT
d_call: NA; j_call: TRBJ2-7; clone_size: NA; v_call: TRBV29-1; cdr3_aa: CSVEATGSSYEQYF; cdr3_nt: TGCAGCGTTGAAGCTACAGGGTCCTCCTACGAGCAGTACTTC
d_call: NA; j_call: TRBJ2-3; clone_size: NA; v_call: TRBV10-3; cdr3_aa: CAATIQGTDTQYF; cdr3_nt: TGTGCCGCCACTATACAGGGAACAGATACGCAGTATTTT
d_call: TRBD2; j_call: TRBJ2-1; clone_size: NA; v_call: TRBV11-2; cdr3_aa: CASRLAGGPYNEQFF; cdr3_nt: TGTGCCAGCAGATTAGCGGGGGGGCCATACAATGAGCAGTTCTTC